This T cell receptor (beta chain) was documented in a study of glioma-infiltrating T cells after dendritic cell vaccination. Findings of the study overall: Estimated pretreatment TIL content predicted outcome after dendritic cell vaccination.

CDR1 and CDR2 (germline): SGHRS, YFSETQ. The ends lost 4 bases at V and 8 bases at J; junction bases unmatched: 14. The CDR3 consists of 16 residues. Time point in this sample: after dendritic cell vaccination, including at tumor progression/relapse. Concerning this clone: Its antigen is undetermined.

The immunoSEQ assay amplified TCRB CDR3 from up to roughly 2 ug DNA. The PCR used 60 V beta and 13 J beta primers. Profiling relied on immunoSEQ multiplex PCR, and the TCRdb table lists in-frame clones only, not all of them. This table holds 65,000 or so clones, roughly 86% found once. This TCR came from a human donor with glioblastoma. The chain joins TRBV5-1 to TRBJ2-1, with TRBD1 matching over 8 bases. Sequencing used blood, obtained after dendritic cell vaccination. The CDR3 nucleotides read TGCGCCAGCAGCCCGGTCCGACAGGGGTTTACGGATGAGCAGTTCTTC. This translates into CASSPVRQGFTDEQFF.